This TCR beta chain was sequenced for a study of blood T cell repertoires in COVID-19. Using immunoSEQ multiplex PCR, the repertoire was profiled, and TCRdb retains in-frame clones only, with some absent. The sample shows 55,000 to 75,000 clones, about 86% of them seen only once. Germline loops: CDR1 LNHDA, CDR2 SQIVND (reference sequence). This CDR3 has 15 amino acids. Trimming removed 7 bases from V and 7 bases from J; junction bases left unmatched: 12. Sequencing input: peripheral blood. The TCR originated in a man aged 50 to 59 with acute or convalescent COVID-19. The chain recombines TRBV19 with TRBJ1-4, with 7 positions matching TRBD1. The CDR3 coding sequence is TGTGCCAGTACCGTAAATAACAGGGGTGCTGAAAAACTGTTTTTT. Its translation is CASTVNNRGAEKLFF.